These 26 T cell receptor beta chains were all obtained from the same sample, sequenced in a study of tumor-infiltrating lymphocytes in primary liver carcinoma. RNA was extracted from whole blood without cell sorting, alongside germline DNA. A primer matching the constant region was used to make TCR beta cDNA from approximately 520 ng of total RNA. TCR beta libraries came from three nested multiplex PCR rounds using slightly modified ARM-PCR. Investigators reported that the first two PCR rounds, at 10 to 11 cycles each, used TRBV1-TRBV30 forward primers with a C-beta reverse primer. TCRdb re-derived calls from the multiplex PCR reads in MiXCR, one entry per CDR3 protein. The table lists 190,000 or so distinct CDR3 sequences, about 65% of them singletons. Sequencing was done on a sample of peripheral blood. The source of these receptors is a woman aged 55-69 years with primary liver carcinoma and hepatitis B virus infection.

This clonotype has a single count. A read error may be the cause here, since a much bigger clone is one base away. The chain employs TRBV6-7 and TRBJ2-1; unclear D gene. TRBV6-7 is recorded as an ORF, its role being uncertain. The CDR3 covers 15 residues. CDR3 coding DNA: TGTGCCAACAGTTACTCAAAGGGCAGTTCATATGGGCAGTTCTTC. It translates to CANSYSKGSSYGQFF.

In this sample, this clonotype turned up many times. The J gene is TRBJ2-1, the V gene TRBV11-2, with D hard to call. In germline, CDR1 is SGHAT, CDR2 FQNNGV. The CDR3 spans 16 residues. Trimming shortened V by 1 base and J by 5 bases, and 15 bases separated the two germline ends. The CDR3 region is CASSLVAAGTHNEQFF. CDR3 in DNA: TGTGCCAGCAGCTTAGTGGCGGCTGGAACCCACAATGAGCAGTTCTTC.

Points on this clonotype: The missing conserved phenylalanine or tryptophan at the end of this CDR3 makes a read error likely. The chain links TRBV7-8 to TRBJ2-7; D gene unclear. Deletions cut 0 bases from V and 4 bases from J, with 13 bases between. Germline CDR1 and CDR2: SGHVS and FQNEAQ. The CDR3 loop spans 15 amino acids. The CDR3 is CASSLAQVPPYEQYL. DNA for the CDR3: TGTGCCAGCAGCTTAGCGCAGGTACCTCCGTACGAGCAGTACCTC.

The chain has TRBV28 and TRBJ1-1; D may be TRBD1 (6 bases). The length of the CDR3 is 15 residues. V was trimmed by 7 bases and J by 6 bases, leaving 21 bases between them. Per germline, CDR1 MDHEN and CDR2 SYDVKM. Here the CDR3 reads CASTPCCRGSPEAFF. DNA of the CDR3: TGTGCCAGCACCCCATGTTGCAGGGGAAGCCCTGAAGCTTTCTTT.

The table lists this clonotype with a count of one. It may be a read error: a sequence one base away is much more abundant. The chain uses TRBV12-3 or TRBV12-4 and TRBJ1-5; D gene ambiguous. Trimming left V 6 bases short and J 4 bases short, with 7 bases between. This CDR3 is 12 amino acids long. The chain's CDR3 is CASSRVNQPQHF. The CDR3, as DNA: TGTGCCAGCAGCCGCGTTAATCAGCCCCAGCATTTT.

About this clonotype: Because it lacks the conserved phenylalanine or tryptophan at the end, this CDR3 is likely a read error. The chain combines TRBV11-3 with TRBJ2-1; TRBD2 matches at 10 bases. Germline trimming cut 1 base from V and 10 bases from J; bases unmatched to any gene: 7. Germline V lookup: CDR1 SGHNT, CDR2 YENEEA. CDR3 length: 15 amino acids. CDR3 amino acids: CASSLGSLLAGEQFL. The CDR3 DNA reads TGTGCCAGCAGCTTAGGTAGCCTACTAGCGGGGGAGCAGTTCCTC.

Comments on this clonotype: The junction departs from germline at one end; a sequencing error may be responsible. The chain has TRBV10-3 and TRBJ2-1, with D possibly being TRBD2 (7 bases). CDR1 and CDR2 from the germline V gene are ENHRY and SYGVKD. The CDR3 has 17 amino acids. The CDR3: CPIDQGGERGKINEQFF. CDR3 DNA sequence: TGTCCCATCGACCAAGGGGGGGAGAGGGGGAAAATCAATGAGCAGTTCTTC.

The J gene is TRBJ2-7, the V gene TRBV6-6; D is possibly TRBD2 (5 bases). CDR1 is MNHNY, CDR2 SVGAGI, per germline (reference sequence). The CDR3 has 14 residues. V lost 1 base and J lost 6, with 13 bases in between. The CDR3 region is CASSYLVGACEQYF. CDR3 sequence (DNA): TGTGCCAGCAGTTACTTGGTGGGAGCTTGCGAGCAGTACTTC.

Concerning this clonotype: Compared with germline, one end of the junction differs, possibly owing to a read error. The chain has TRBV11-2 and TRBJ1-4; D is uncertain. The CDR3 has 12 residues. CDR1 is SGHAT, CDR2 FQNNGV, per germline. The CDR3 sequence: CVSSRWSEKLFF. The CDR3 nucleotides are TGTGTCAGCAGCCGGTGGAGTGAAAAACTGTTTTTC.

V gene TRBV5-1 combines with J gene TRBJ1-3; possibly TRBD1 for D (6 bases). This CDR3 has 17 residues. Trimming took off 0 bases at V and 0 bases at J, with 13 bases between the two ends. Germline CDR1 SGHRS, CDR2 YFSETQ. Here the CDR3 reads CASSLGGQPRSGNTIYF. CDR3 DNA sequence: TGCGCCAGCAGCTTGGGAGGACAGCCGCGCTCTGGAAACACCATATATTTT.

The sample holds a few counts of this clonotype. The chain links TRBV12-3 or TRBV12-4 to TRBJ2-7; 9 bases match TRBD2. The CDR3 consists of 15 residues. With 7 bases clipped from V and 0 bases from J, the junction kept 7 bases outside the gene matches. The CDR3 DNA is TGTGCCAGCACGAGGGCTAGCGGGACCTCCTACGAGCAGTACTTC. Translating gives CASTRASGTSYEQYF.

As to this clonotype: This may be a read error, as it is one base from a much larger clone. The V and J genes are TRBV4-2 and TRBJ2-2; possibly TRBD2 for D (7 bases). CDR1 LGHNA and CDR2 YNFKEQ come from the germline V gene. This CDR3 comprises 16 residues. The CDR3 loop is CANSQDWGGSTGELFF. Written as DNA, the CDR3 is TGTGCCAACAGCCAAGATTGGGGGGGCTCCACCGGGGAGCTGTTTTTT.

This rearrangement joins TRBV5-4 to TRBJ2-7; 7 bases agree with TRBD1. Germline trimming cut 4 bases from V and 1 base from J; bases unmatched to any gene: 8. CDR1 is SGHNT, CDR2 YYREEE, per germline (reference sequence). CDR3 length equals 15 residues. The CDR3 DNA reads TGTGCCAGCAGCGACCCCGGGACAGCATCCTACGAGCAGTACTTC. Translated, it gives CASSDPGTASYEQYF.

This clonotype was counted between two and nine times. A much larger clone lies one base from this, so it may be a read error. This sequence joins TRBV29-1 and TRBJ2-6; either TRBD1 or TRBD2 may supply D (6 bases each). CDR1 and CDR2 from the germline V gene are SQVTM and ANQGSEA. The CDR3 is 15 amino acids. This CDR3 is CSVEVGGSGVNVLTF. In nucleotides, the CDR3 is TGCAGCGTTGAAGTCGGGGGCTCTGGGGTCAACGTCCTGACTTTC.

The chain couples TRBV6-5 to TRBJ1-3; D ambiguous. This CDR3 contains 18 residues. Germline V gene data show CDR1 as MNHEY and CDR2 as SVGAGI. Trimming left V 4 bases short and J 4 bases short, with 23 bases between. CDR3 protein: CASSLDLFGGPRGNTIYF. As DNA, the CDR3 is TGTGCCAGCAGTTTAGATCTGTTTGGAGGGCCGAGGGGAAACACCATATATTTT.

As to this clonotype: The junction departs from the called germline gene at one end, perhaps through a read error. The chain employs TRBV12-3 or TRBV12-4 and TRBJ2-7; possible D gene TRBD1, 7 bases. The CDR3 sequence is 14 residues long. The CDR3 coding sequence is TGTGCCAGCGCCAAGGGGGGACAGTTCTACGAGCAGTATTTC. This translates into CASAKGGQFYEQYF.

This sequence joins TRBV11-2 and TRBJ2-2; D could derive from TRBD1 or TRBD2 (5 bases each). Trimming took 3 bases from V and 7 from J, leaving 18 bases between them. Germline lookup yields CDR1 SGHAT and CDR2 FQNNGV. This CDR3 has 16 residues. The CDR3 coding sequence is TGTGCCAGCAGCTTGGAGGCAGGATTGGACATCGGGGAGCTGTTTTTT. Amino acid sequence: CASSLEAGLDIGELFF.

Concerning this clonotype: This may be a read error, as it is one base from a much larger clone. This chain joins TRBV5-4 and TRBJ1-4; 9 bases are a match to TRBD1. Germline V CDR1 and CDR2: SGHNT, YYREEE (reference sequence). This CDR3 spans 15 amino acids. The CDR3 reads CASSLSGTGLEKLLF. The CDR3 nucleotides read TGTGCCAGCAGCTTGTCGGGGACAGGGCTTGAAAAACTGTTATTT.

The sample holds a few counts of this clonotype. The V and J genes are TRBV5-4 and TRBJ2-5, with TRBD2 matching 8 bases. J was trimmed by 2 bases and V by 4 bases; bases with no gene match: 10. CDR3 length: 16 residues. Germline V gene sequence: CDR1 SGHNT, CDR2 YYREEE (reference sequence). This CDR3 is CASSMFSGSRQETQYF. As DNA, the CDR3 is TGTGCCAGCAGCATGTTCAGCGGGAGTCGGCAAGAGACCCAGTACTTC.

This clonotype was counted many times. V gene TRBV28 combines with J gene TRBJ2-4, with TRBD2 identical over 15 bases. CDR3 size: 18 residues. Germline V gene lookup returns CDR1 MDHEN and CDR2 SYDVKM. V dropped 6 bases and J dropped 3; count of bases not matched to a gene: 9. CDR3: CASSPGLAGGFGKNIQYF. For the CDR3, the DNA is TGTGCCAGCAGCCCAGGACTAGCGGGAGGGTTTGGCAAAAACATTCAGTACTTC.

Notes on this clonotype: This may stem from a read error, because a much larger clone lies one nucleotide away. J is TRBJ2-1 and V is TRBV12-3 or TRBV12-4; TRBD2 matches at 8 bases. After removal of 6 bases from V and 4 bases from J, the junction contained 11 bases not matched to a gene. This CDR3 comprises 16 residues. CDR3 nucleotide sequence: TGTGCCAGCAGCCGCTTGATGGCGGGAGGATACAATGAGCAGTTCTTC. It translates to CASSRLMAGGYNEQFF.

The chain is built from TRBV29-1 and TRBJ2-1; 9 positions agree with TRBD2. V trimming: 4 bases; J trimming: 4 bases; junction bases outside the gene matches: 2. Germline values: CDR1 SQVTM, CDR2 ANQGSEA. The CDR3 has 13 residues. The CDR3 reads CSVGTSVYNEQFF. The DNA of the CDR3 is TGCAGCGTTGGGACTAGCGTATACAATGAGCAGTTCTTC.

The chain has TRBV5-4 and TRBJ2-1; TRBD2 matches at 11 bases. This CDR3 spans 17 amino acids. J was trimmed by 3 bases and V by 0 bases; bases with no gene match: 5. The germline V gene encodes CDR1 SGHNT and CDR2 YYREEE (reference sequence). The DNA of the CDR3 is TGTGCCAGCAGCTTGGGGTTGACTAGCGGGAACTACAATGAGCAGTTCTTC. Translating gives CASSLGLTSGNYNEQFF.

Points on this clonotype: The junction differs from germline at one of its ends, possibly a read error. This sequence joins TRBV11-2 and TRBJ2-3, with a tentative D call TRBD1 (6 bases). This CDR3 has 14 amino acids. Germline V gene lookup returns CDR1 SGHAT and CDR2 FQNNGV. CDR3 protein: CASRTPGDTDTHYF. CDR3 DNA: TGTGCCAGCAGAACCCCAGGGGACACAGATACGCACTACTTT.

About this clonotype: This may arise from a read error, as a much more abundant clone is one base away. The chain uses TRBV6-1 and TRBJ1-5; 10 bases line up with TRBD1. CDR1 is MNHNS, CDR2 SASEGT, per germline. This CDR3 comprises 15 residues. The CDR3 loop reads CARSEGQGGNQPQHF. For the CDR3, the DNA is TGTGCCAGGAGTGAAGGACAGGGGGGCAATCAGCCCCAGCATTTT.

This clonotype was observed at least ten times. The chain has TRBV12-3 or TRBV12-4 and TRBJ1-1; D may be TRBD1 (5 bases). The ends were cut back, 4 bases at V and 11 bases at J, with 17 bases in the middle. The CDR3 spans 13 residues. CDR3 region: CASSYNGLGGAFF. The CDR3 bases are TGTGCCAGCAGTTATAACGGGTTGGGGGGGGCTTTCTTT.